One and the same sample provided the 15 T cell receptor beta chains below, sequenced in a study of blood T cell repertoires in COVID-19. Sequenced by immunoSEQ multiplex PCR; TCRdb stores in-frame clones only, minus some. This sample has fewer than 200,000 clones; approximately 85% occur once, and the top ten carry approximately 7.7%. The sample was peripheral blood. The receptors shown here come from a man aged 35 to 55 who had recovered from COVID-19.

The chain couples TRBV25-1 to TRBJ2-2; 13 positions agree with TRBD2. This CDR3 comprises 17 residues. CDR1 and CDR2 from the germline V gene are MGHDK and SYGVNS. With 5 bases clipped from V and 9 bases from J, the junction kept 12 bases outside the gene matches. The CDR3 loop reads CASSSGTSGARVRELFF. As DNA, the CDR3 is TGTGCCAGCAGTTCAGGGACTAGCGGGGCCAGAGTCAGGGAGCTGTTTTTT.

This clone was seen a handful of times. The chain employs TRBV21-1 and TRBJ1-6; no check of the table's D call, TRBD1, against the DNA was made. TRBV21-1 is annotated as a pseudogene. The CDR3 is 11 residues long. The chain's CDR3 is CASRQYSPLHF. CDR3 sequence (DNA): TGTGCCAGCAGACAATATTCACCCCTCCACTTT.

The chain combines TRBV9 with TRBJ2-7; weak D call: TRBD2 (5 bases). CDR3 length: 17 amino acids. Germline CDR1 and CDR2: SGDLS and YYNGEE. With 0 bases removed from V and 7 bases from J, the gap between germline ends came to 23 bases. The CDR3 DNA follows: TGTGCCAGCAGCGTAGGTTCGATAGCAAGGCCGCCGGGGGAGCAGTACTTC. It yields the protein CASSVGSIARPPGEQYF.

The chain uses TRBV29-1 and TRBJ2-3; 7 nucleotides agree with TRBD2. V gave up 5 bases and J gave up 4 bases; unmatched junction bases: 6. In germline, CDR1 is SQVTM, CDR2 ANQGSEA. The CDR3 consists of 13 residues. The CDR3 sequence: CSVKPLAADTQYF. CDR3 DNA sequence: TGCAGCGTTAAACCTCTAGCGGCAGATACGCAGTATTTT.

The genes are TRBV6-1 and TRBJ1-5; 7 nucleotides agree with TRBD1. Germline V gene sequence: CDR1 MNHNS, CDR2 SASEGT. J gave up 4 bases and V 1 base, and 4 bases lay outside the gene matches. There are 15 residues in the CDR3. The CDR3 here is CASSEEGARNQPQHF. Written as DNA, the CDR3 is TGTGCCAGCAGTGAAGAGGGGGCACGGAATCAGCCCCAGCATTTT.

The CDR3 reads CASSAGGGRETQYF. CDR3 DNA sequence: TGTGCCAGCAGCGCAGGCGGGGGTAGGGAGACCCAGTACTTC. This chain connects TRBV9 to TRBJ2-5, with 7 bases that match TRBD2. The germline CDR1 and CDR2 sequences are SGDLS and YYNGEE. There are 14 residues in the CDR3. Unmatched junction bases numbered 7, after V lost 3 bases and J lost 5 bases.

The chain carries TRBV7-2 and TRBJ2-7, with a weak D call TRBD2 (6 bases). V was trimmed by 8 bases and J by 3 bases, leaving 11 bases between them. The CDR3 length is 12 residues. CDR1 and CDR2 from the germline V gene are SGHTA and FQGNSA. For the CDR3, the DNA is TGTGCCAGCGACTCCGGGAGCTACGAGCAGTACTTC. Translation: CASDSGSYEQYF.

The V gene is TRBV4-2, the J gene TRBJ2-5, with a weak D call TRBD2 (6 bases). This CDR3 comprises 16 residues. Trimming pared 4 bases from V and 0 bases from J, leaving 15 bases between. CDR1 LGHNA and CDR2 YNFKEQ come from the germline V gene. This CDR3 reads CASSRQGLLYQETQYF. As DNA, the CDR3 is TGTGCCAGCAGCCGTCAGGGACTCCTGTACCAAGAGACCCAGTACTTC.

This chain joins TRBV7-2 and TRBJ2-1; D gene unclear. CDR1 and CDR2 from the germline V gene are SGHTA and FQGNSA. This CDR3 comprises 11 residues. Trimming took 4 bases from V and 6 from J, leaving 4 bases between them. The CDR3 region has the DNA TGTGCCAGCAGCTCTCTCAATGAGCAGTTCTTC. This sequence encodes CASSSLNEQFF. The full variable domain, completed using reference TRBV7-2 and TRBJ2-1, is GAGVSQSPSNKVTEKGKDVELRCDPISGHTALYWYRQSLGQGLEFLIYFQGNSAPDKSGLPSDRFSAERTGGSVSTLTIQRTQQEDSAVYLCASSSLNEQFFGPGTRLTVL.

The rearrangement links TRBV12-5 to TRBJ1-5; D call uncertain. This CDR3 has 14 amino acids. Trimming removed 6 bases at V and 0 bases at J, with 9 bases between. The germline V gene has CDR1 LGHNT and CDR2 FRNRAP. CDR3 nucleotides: TGTGCTAGTGGCTTCGGACTTAGCAATCAGCCCCAGCATTTT. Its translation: CASGFGLSNQPQHF.

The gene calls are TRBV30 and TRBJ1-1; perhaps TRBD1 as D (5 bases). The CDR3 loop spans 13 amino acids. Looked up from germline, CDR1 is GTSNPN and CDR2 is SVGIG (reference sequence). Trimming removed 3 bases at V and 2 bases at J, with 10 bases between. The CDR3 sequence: CAWSDQGNTEAFF. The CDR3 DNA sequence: TGTGCCTGGAGCGATCAGGGTAACACTGAAGCTTTCTTT.

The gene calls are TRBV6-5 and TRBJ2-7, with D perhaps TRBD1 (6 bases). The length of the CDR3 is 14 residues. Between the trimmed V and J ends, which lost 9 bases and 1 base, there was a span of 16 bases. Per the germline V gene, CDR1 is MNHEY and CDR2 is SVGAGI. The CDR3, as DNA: TGTGCCAGTCGAAAGGGGGACCCATCCTACGAGCAGTACTTC. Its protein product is CASRKGDPSYEQYF.

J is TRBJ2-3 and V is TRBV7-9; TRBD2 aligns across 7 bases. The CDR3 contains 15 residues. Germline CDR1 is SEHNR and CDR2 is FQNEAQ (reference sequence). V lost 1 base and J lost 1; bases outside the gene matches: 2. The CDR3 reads CASSLGGGGTDTQYF. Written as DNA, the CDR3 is TGTGCCAGCAGCTTAGGGGGAGGGGGCACAGATACGCAGTATTTT.

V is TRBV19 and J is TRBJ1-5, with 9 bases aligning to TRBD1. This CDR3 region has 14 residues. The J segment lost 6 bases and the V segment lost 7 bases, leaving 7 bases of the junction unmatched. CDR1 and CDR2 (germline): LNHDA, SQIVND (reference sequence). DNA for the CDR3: TGTGCCAGTAATACAGGGGGCGCGACTCAGCCCCAGCATTTT. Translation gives CASNTGGATQPQHF.

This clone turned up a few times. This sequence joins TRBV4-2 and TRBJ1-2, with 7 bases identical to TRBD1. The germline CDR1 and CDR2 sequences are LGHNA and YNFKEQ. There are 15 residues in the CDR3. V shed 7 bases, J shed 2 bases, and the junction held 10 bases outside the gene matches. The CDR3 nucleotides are TGTGCCAGCACCGCAAGCGGACAGGAGAACTATGGCTACACCTTC. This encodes CASTASGQENYGYTF.